This T cell receptor (beta chain) comes out of a study of control samples from healthy donors and cancer patients. Germline-derived CDR1 and CDR2 are MNHGY and SAAAGT. Trimming removed 6 bases at V and 3 bases at J, with 9 bases between. The CDR3 covers 12 residues. The assay was immunoSEQ multiplex PCR, and TCRdb's table has in-frame clones only and misses some. The sample has about 170,000 clones, roughly 93% seen once; the top ten hold 4.1%. Specimen: blood. The origin of this receptor is a woman in her sixties or seventies in good health. This rearrangement joins TRBV6-8 to TRBJ2-7; D is undetermined. The CDR3: CASRDGDYEQYF. CDR3 DNA: TGTGCCAGCAGAGACGGCGACTACGAGCAGTACTTC.